The clone carrying this TCR beta chain was found a few times. This specimen belongs to a study of T cell responses to AZD1222 COVID-19 vaccine. Some clones are missing from TCRdb's copy, which holds only in-frame ones; the method was immunoSEQ multiplex PCR. The sample includes 130,000 to 150,000 clones, more than 70% of them seen just once. The TCR comes from an adult who received the AZD1222 COVID-19 vaccine. This sample comprised peripheral blood, obtained 28 days after the second AZD1222 dose.

The chain's CDR3 is CASSKRSSYEQYF. CDR3 in DNA: TGTGCCAGCAGCAAACGGAGCTCCTACGAGCAGTACTTC. This chain connects TRBV21-1 to TRBJ2-7; the table's D call of TRBD2 was not tested on the DNA. TRBV21-1 is a pseudogene locus. The CDR3 covers 13 residues.